The entry below gives a single TCR beta chain sequence along with its context. Its antigen is still unknown. Execution of the assay was at deep level. Splitting of each subset's genomic DNA was done evenly across several immunoSEQ plates. Replicate PCRs run on sorted subsets employed approximately 180 ng DNA, approximately 30,000 T cell genomes. The method was immunoSEQ multiplex PCR; TCRdb's version includes in-frame clones alone and lacks a portion of them. Altogether approximately 840,000 clones are present, approximately 97% being singletons, with the ten largest covering about 0.25%. The source of the sample is a study of shared clonotypes between healthy human individuals. Broader study findings: Rarefaction demonstrated incomplete sorted-subset sequencing despite large depth.

CD45RO-negative cells were positively selected for CCR7, leaving out terminally differentiated effector memory CD45RA+ cells. The germline V gene has CDR1 SGHRS and CDR2 YFSETQ. CDR3 length equals 16 residues. V lost 0 bases and J 1 base, leaving 10 bases between the germline ends. This sequence originates from a man younger than 40 in good health. The chain employs TRBV5-1 and TRBJ2-2; D not certain. The sample comprised naive CD8+ T cells sorted from blood. The CDR3 protein is CASSLDVALNTGELFF. The DNA of the CDR3 is TGCGCCAGCAGCTTGGATGTGGCACTGAACACCGGGGAGCTGTTTTTT.